This is a list of T cell receptor beta chains from one sample in a study of blood T cell repertoires in COVID-19. Sequencing was performed with immunoSEQ multiplex PCR; in TCRdb, only in-frame clones are kept and a portion is missing. Found here are around 200,000 clones, 86% of them singletons; the top ten hold roughly 11%. The source material was peripheral blood. Receptor source: a woman aged 60-70 years with COVID-19, enrolled during active disease. Each CDR3 is given with its conserved first and last residue. The order of the fields is clone size, D gene, V gene, J gene, CDR3 DNA, CDR3 protein. The D gene is left open where the match is weak. Rows give clone size only sometimes, using once, few, many, or a class for an expanded clone.

clone_size: NA; d_call: NA; v_call: TRBV15; j_call: TRBJ2-3; cdr3_nt: TGTGCCACCAGCAGAGATGCGGGCCGTAGGACAGCCACAGATACGCAGTATTTT; cdr3_aa: CATSRDAGRRTATDTQYF
clone_size: NA; d_call: TRBD1; v_call: TRBV12-3/TRBV12-4; j_call: TRBJ1-1; cdr3_nt: TGTGCCAGCAGTCCGGGACAGGGGTTAAGAGCTTTCTTT; cdr3_aa: CASSPGQGLRAFF
clone_size: NA; d_call: TRBD1; v_call: TRBV9; j_call: TRBJ2-2; cdr3_nt: TGTGCCAGCAGCGTAGGGACAGGGTACACCGGGGAGCTGTTTTTT; cdr3_aa: CASSVGTGYTGELFF
clone_size: NA; d_call: NA; v_call: TRBV3-1/TRBV3-2; j_call: TRBJ2-3; cdr3_nt: TGTGCCTCGGAAGGGACGGACAGTGGGGATACGCAGTATTTT; cdr3_aa: CASEGTDSGDTQYF
clone_size: NA; d_call: NA; v_call: TRBV4-2; j_call: TRBJ1-5; cdr3_nt: TGTGCCAGCAGCCAAGAATTAATTCAGCCCCAGCATTTT; cdr3_aa: CASSQELIQPQHF
clone_size: NA; d_call: NA; v_call: TRBV9; j_call: TRBJ1-1; cdr3_nt: TGTGCCAGCAGCGTAGAAGCGGGGAACACTGAAGCTTTCTTT; cdr3_aa: CASSVEAGNTEAFF
clone_size: NA; d_call: TRBD1; v_call: TRBV5-6; j_call: TRBJ1-1; cdr3_nt: TGTGCCAGCAGCTTGGGGACAGGGGCGAACACTGAAGCTTTCTTT; cdr3_aa: CASSLGTGANTEAFF
clone_size: NA; d_call: NA; v_call: TRBV7-9; j_call: TRBJ1-2; cdr3_nt: TGTGCCAGCAGCCTGGCAGTGTATGGCTACACCTTC; cdr3_aa: CASSLAVYGYTF
clone_size: NA; d_call: TRBD2; v_call: TRBV4-2; j_call: TRBJ2-1; cdr3_nt: TGTGCCAGCAGCCAACACTCCGGGACTAGCGGCTACAATGAGCAGTTCTTC; cdr3_aa: CASSQHSGTSGYNEQFF
clone_size: NA; d_call: NA; v_call: TRBV11-2; j_call: TRBJ2-5; cdr3_nt: TGTGCCAGCAGCTTAGTAATTGAGGGAGAGACCCAGTACTTC; cdr3_aa: CASSLVIEGETQYF
clone_size: NA; d_call: NA; v_call: TRBV3-1/TRBV3-2; j_call: TRBJ1-5; cdr3_nt: TGTGCCAGCAGCCCTGGGGCCTCCAATCAGCCCCAGCATTTT; cdr3_aa: CASSPGASNQPQHF
clone_size: NA; d_call: TRBD2; v_call: TRBV6-5; j_call: TRBJ2-1; cdr3_nt: TGTGCCAGCAGTTCCGGACTAGCGGACTACAATGAGCAGTTCTTC; cdr3_aa: CASSSGLADYNEQFF
clone_size: NA; d_call: NA; v_call: TRBV5-6; j_call: TRBJ2-7; cdr3_nt: TGTGCCAGCAGCGAGGAGGGGGCAGCGGCGGACGAGCAGTACTTC; cdr3_aa: CASSEEGAAADEQYF
clone_size: NA; d_call: NA; v_call: TRBV5-1; j_call: TRBJ2-5; cdr3_nt: TGCGCCAGCAGCTTGAACCCGGGGGGCCGGTGGGAGACCCAGTACTTC; cdr3_aa: CASSLNPGGRWETQYF
clone_size: NA; d_call: NA; v_call: TRBV4-2; j_call: TRBJ2-1; cdr3_nt: TGTGCCAGCAGCCAAGGGGGGCAGGCCACCTACAATGAGCAGTTCTTC; cdr3_aa: CASSQGGQATYNEQFF
clone_size: NA; d_call: TRBD1; v_call: TRBV7-2; j_call: TRBJ1-1; cdr3_nt: TGTGCCAGCACCATAATCGGGGACAGGGCTGGAGCTTTCTTT; cdr3_aa: CASTIIGDRAGAFF
clone_size: NA; d_call: TRBD2; v_call: TRBV29-1; j_call: TRBJ2-7; cdr3_nt: TGCAGCGTTGCAACTAGCGGGAGGGCCAATTACGAGCAGTACTTC; cdr3_aa: CSVATSGRANYEQYF
clone_size: NA; d_call: TRBD1; v_call: TRBV11-3; j_call: TRBJ2-3; cdr3_nt: TGTGCCAGCAGCTCCCGGGACAGGGGGACAGATACGCAGTATTTT; cdr3_aa: CASSSRDRGTDTQYF
clone_size: NA; d_call: NA; v_call: TRBV30; j_call: TRBJ2-7; cdr3_nt: TGTGCCTGGCAAGGTGAGGGTGACTCCTACGAGCAGTACTTC; cdr3_aa: CAWQGEGDSYEQYF
clone_size: NA; d_call: TRBD2; v_call: TRBV6-5; j_call: TRBJ2-1; cdr3_nt: TGTGCCAGCAGTTCAGGGGCTAGCGGGCACAATGAGCAGTTCTTC; cdr3_aa: CASSSGASGHNEQFF
clone_size: NA; d_call: NA; v_call: TRBV30; j_call: TRBJ2-7; cdr3_nt: TGTGCCTGGAGCCAGACAGATTACGAGCAGTACTTC; cdr3_aa: CAWSQTDYEQYF
clone_size: NA; d_call: NA; v_call: TRBV9; j_call: TRBJ1-5; cdr3_nt: TGTGCCAGCAGCAAGGGGGTTCTGTATGGCAATCAGCCCCAGCATTTT; cdr3_aa: CASSKGVLYGNQPQHF
clone_size: few; d_call: NA; v_call: TRBV6-5; j_call: TRBJ1-1; cdr3_nt: TGTGCCAGCAGGTGGGGGGGAGACACTGAAGCTTTCTTT; cdr3_aa: CASRWGGDTEAFF
clone_size: NA; d_call: NA; v_call: TRBV14; j_call: TRBJ2-5; cdr3_nt: TGTGCCAGCAGCCATCTCCCCGGCCGGGAGCAAGAGACCCAGTACTTC; cdr3_aa: CASSHLPGREQETQYF
clone_size: once; d_call: TRBD1; v_call: TRBV6-5; j_call: TRBJ1-2; cdr3_nt: TGTGCCAGCAGCCGGATGGGACAGGGGGTGGGAGGCTACACCTTC; cdr3_aa: CASSRMGQGVGGYTF
clone_size: NA; d_call: NA; v_call: TRBV5-6; j_call: TRBJ1-5; cdr3_nt: TGTGCCAGCAGCCCCGGACAGCTCAATCAGCCCCAGCATTTT; cdr3_aa: CASSPGQLNQPQHF
clone_size: NA; d_call: TRBD2; v_call: TRBV15; j_call: TRBJ2-1; cdr3_nt: TGTGCCACCAGCAGAGAAGCGGGAGGGGAGGGTGAGCAGTTCTTC; cdr3_aa: CATSREAGGEGEQFF
clone_size: NA; d_call: NA; v_call: TRBV5-1; j_call: TRBJ1-6; cdr3_nt: TGCGCCAGCAGCACTGGACAGCAGAGCTCCTATAATTCACCCCTCCACTTT; cdr3_aa: CASSTGQQSSYNSPLHF
clone_size: NA; d_call: NA; v_call: TRBV5-6; j_call: TRBJ2-1; cdr3_nt: TGTGCCAGCAGCTTTAGCGGAGTCTACAATGAGCAGTTCTTC; cdr3_aa: CASSFSGVYNEQFF
clone_size: NA; d_call: NA; v_call: TRBV18; j_call: TRBJ1-2; cdr3_nt: TGTGCCAGCTCACTCAACAGGGAAGCTAACTATGGCTACACCTTC; cdr3_aa: CASSLNREANYGYTF
clone_size: many; d_call: TRBD2; v_call: TRBV5-4; j_call: TRBJ2-7; cdr3_nt: TGTGCCAGCGGCCCAGGACTAGCGGGAGGGCCTCGGGAGCAGTACTTC; cdr3_aa: CASGPGLAGGPREQYF
clone_size: NA; d_call: TRBD1; v_call: TRBV4-1; j_call: TRBJ2-1; cdr3_nt: TGCGCCAGCAGCCAAGGGGACAGGGAATTGAATGAGCAGTTCTTC; cdr3_aa: CASSQGDRELNEQFF
clone_size: NA; d_call: NA; v_call: TRBV6-1; j_call: TRBJ2-6; cdr3_nt: TGTGCCAGCAGTGAGGCTCCTGGGGCCAACGTCCTGACTTTC; cdr3_aa: CASSEAPGANVLTF
clone_size: NA; d_call: NA; v_call: TRBV4-3; j_call: TRBJ2-2; cdr3_nt: TGCGCCAGCAGCCAAGAGATGAACAGGAACACCGGGGAGCTGTTTTTT; cdr3_aa: CASSQEMNRNTGELFF
clone_size: NA; d_call: TRBD1; v_call: TRBV6-2/TRBV6-3; j_call: TRBJ1-2; cdr3_nt: TGTGCCAGCAGTTACCAACCCGGGACAGGGTCCGATGGCTACACCTTC; cdr3_aa: CASSYQPGTGSDGYTF
clone_size: NA; d_call: TRBD1; v_call: TRBV9; j_call: TRBJ1-5; cdr3_nt: TGTGCCAGCAGCCCAGGGACAGTTAGCAATCAGCCCCAGCATTTT; cdr3_aa: CASSPGTVSNQPQHF
clone_size: NA; d_call: NA; v_call: TRBV21-1; j_call: TRBJ2-1; cdr3_nt: TGTGCCAGCAGCAAAGTACATACCTACAATGAGCAGTTCTTC; cdr3_aa: CASSKVHTYNEQFF
clone_size: NA; d_call: NA; v_call: TRBV11-2; j_call: TRBJ2-6; cdr3_nt: TGTGCCAGCAGCTTCCGACAGTCTGGGGCCAACGTCCTGACTTTC; cdr3_aa: CASSFRQSGANVLTF
clone_size: few; d_call: TRBD1; v_call: TRBV7-2; j_call: TRBJ1-5; cdr3_nt: TGTGCCAGCAGCTCGGACAGGAATCAGCCCCAGCATTTT; cdr3_aa: CASSSDRNQPQHF
clone_size: NA; d_call: NA; v_call: TRBV6-5; j_call: TRBJ1-5; cdr3_nt: TGTGCCAGCAGTTCACAGGGTATCCAGCCCCAGCATTTT; cdr3_aa: CASSSQGIQPQHF
clone_size: NA; d_call: NA; v_call: TRBV10-3; j_call: TRBJ1-5; cdr3_nt: TGTGCCATCAGGGACGGACAGTCTAATCAGCCCCAGCATTTT; cdr3_aa: CAIRDGQSNQPQHF
clone_size: few; d_call: NA; v_call: TRBV4-2; j_call: TRBJ1-3; cdr3_nt: TGTGCCAGCAGCCACTCACAGGTATCTGGAAACACCATATATTTT; cdr3_aa: CASSHSQVSGNTIYF
clone_size: NA; d_call: TRBD1; v_call: TRBV9; j_call: TRBJ1-1; cdr3_nt: TGTGCCAGCGGGACAGGGGGCTTTATGACTGAAGCTTTCTTT; cdr3_aa: CASGTGGFMTEAFF
clone_size: NA; d_call: NA; v_call: TRBV27; j_call: TRBJ2-7; cdr3_nt: TGTGCCAGCCGCTCGGGGTCACTTAATCCGTCCTACGAGCAGTACTTC; cdr3_aa: CASRSGSLNPSYEQYF
clone_size: NA; d_call: NA; v_call: TRBV6-2/TRBV6-3; j_call: TRBJ2-3; cdr3_nt: TGTGCCAGCAGTTACGTAGCAGATACGCAGTATTTT; cdr3_aa: CASSYVADTQYF